This entry is about one T cell receptor (beta chain). Its cognate antigen is unknown. The CDR3 loop spans 14 amino acids. Germline CDR1 reads ENHRY; CDR2 reads SYGVKD. V lost 0 bases, J lost 6 bases, and 9 bases lay in between. Time point meaning: blood 4 weeks post-SBRT, at nephrectomy. The treatment is: 15 Gy SBRT to primary tumor, nephrectomy 4 weeks later. Nephrectomy followed 15 Gy stereotactic body radiation by 4 weeks. The source of the sample is a study of radiation and T cells in renal cell carcinoma. The data were produced by immunoSEQ multiplex PCR, yet TCRdb's version contains in-frame clones alone and is incomplete. This sample yields about 100,000 clones, of which roughly 88% are seen a single time; under 8.5% belongs to the top ten. Points from the study as a whole: Pretreatment tumor biopsies were lacking, so baseline clonotypes are unknown. Top tumor clonotypes rose in blood 2 weeks post-radiation, then contracted.

The receptor comes from a man in his sixties with renal cell carcinoma. The starting material was blood, obtained from a patient whose treatment included radiotherapy and nephrectomy. This rearrangement joins TRBV10-3 to TRBJ1-5; D gene uncertain. This CDR3 reads CAISESTETQPQHF. The CDR3 DNA reads as TGTGCCATCAGTGAGTCAACAGAGACTCAGCCCCAGCATTTT.